Described below is a single T cell receptor (beta chain) sequence and its context. The antigen is undetermined. Clones were sequenced by immunoSEQ multiplex PCR, and TCRdb holds only the in-frame ones, with some missing. The repertoire has tens of thousands of clones, 80% to 90% of them found once; the top ten carry roughly 10%. Germline-derived CDR1 and CDR2 are SGHTA and FQGTGA. V lost 5 bases to trimming and J lost 6 bases; unmatched junction nucleotides: 9. This CDR3 contains 16 residues. The sample belongs to a study of T cell responses to AZD1222 COVID-19 vaccine. Study-level information: Both about-4-week and about-12-week second-dose recipients were combined. Overall study results and limits: Most donors were white British and more were female, and clonal diversity was possibly underestimated. Targeting of unmutated variant regions was reportedly seen in nearly half of spike-specific TCRs. CD4 TCRs associated with vaccination spanned spike, dominating at 160-218 and 743-854.

The source material was peripheral blood, sampled on day 0 of AZD1222 vaccination. The rearrangement uses TRBV7-3 and TRBJ2-2; TRBD2 aligns across 10 bases. The TCR sequence derives from an adult in good health. The CDR3 region is CASSPLAGVESGELFF. The CDR3, as DNA: TGTGCCAGCAGCCCGCTAGCGGGAGTGGAGTCCGGGGAGCTGTTTTTT.